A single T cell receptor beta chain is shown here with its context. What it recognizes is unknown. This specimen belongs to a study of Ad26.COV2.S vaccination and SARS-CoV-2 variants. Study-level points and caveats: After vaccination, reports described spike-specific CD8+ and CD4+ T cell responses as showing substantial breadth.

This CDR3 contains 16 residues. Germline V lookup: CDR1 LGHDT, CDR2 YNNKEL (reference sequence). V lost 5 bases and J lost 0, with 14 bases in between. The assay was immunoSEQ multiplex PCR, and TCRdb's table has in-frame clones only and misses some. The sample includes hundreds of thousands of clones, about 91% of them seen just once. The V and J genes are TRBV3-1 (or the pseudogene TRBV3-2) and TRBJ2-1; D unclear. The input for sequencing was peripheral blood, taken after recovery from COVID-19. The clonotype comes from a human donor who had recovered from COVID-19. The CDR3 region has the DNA TGTGCCAGCAGCGATCATCGTAGGAGCTCCTACAATGAGCAGTTCTTC. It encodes CASSDHRRSSYNEQFF.